A single sample gave rise to the 25 T cell receptor beta chains below, sequenced in a study of blood T cell repertoires in COVID-19. The table came from immunoSEQ multiplex PCR; TCRdb's copy has only in-frame clones and leaves some out. Here the sample spans some 320,000 clones, 80% to 90% being singletons. Sample: peripheral blood. These receptors were obtained from a woman aged 50 to 65 who had recovered from COVID-19.

The chain links TRBV6-4 to TRBJ1-1, with TRBD1 matching 7 bases. The germline CDR1 and CDR2 sequences are MRHNA and SNTAGT. V was clipped by 6 bases and J by 3 bases; unmatched bases: 4. The CDR3 has 13 amino acids. In nucleotides, the CDR3 is TGTGCCAGCAGAGTTGACAGGGACACTGAAGCTTTCTTT. Translating it yields CASRVDRDTEAFF.

For the CDR3, the DNA is TGTGCCAGCAGCTTAACACCAACCTACGAGCAGTACTTC. Amino acid sequence: CASSLTPTYEQYF. The chain joins TRBV7-2 to TRBJ2-7; D remains ambiguous. This CDR3 region has 13 residues. CDR1 and CDR2 (germline): SGHTA, FQGNSA. V was pared by 2 bases and J by 2 bases, with 7 bases between.

In the case of this clone: This sample includes further DNA sequences coding for the same CDR3. The genes are TRBV7-2 and TRBJ1-5, with a possible D match to TRBD1 (5 bases). This CDR3 is built from 15 residues. V lost 3 bases and J lost 2, with 11 bases in between. Germline lookup yields CDR1 SGHTA and CDR2 FQGNSA. CDR3 protein: CASSLGGVGNQPQHF. The CDR3 DNA is TGTGCCAGCAGCTTGGGGGGAGTGGGCAATCAGCCCCAGCATTTT.

The CDR3 loop is CASSSGTGGRGEQFF. The DNA of the CDR3 is TGTGCCAGCAGCTCCGGGACAGGGGGTCGGGGTGAGCAGTTCTTC. The chain couples TRBV7-2 to TRBJ2-1; 11 bases line up with TRBD1. With V trimmed by 4 bases and J by 9 bases, 8 bases remained unmatched. Germline CDR1 is SGHTA and CDR2 is FQGNSA. The CDR3 covers 15 residues.

The chain couples TRBV28 to TRBJ1-5, with 7 bases fitting TRBD1. V lost 4 bases to trimming and J lost 4 bases; unmatched junction nucleotides: 4. The length of the CDR3 is 14 residues. Germline V gene data show CDR1 as MDHEN and CDR2 as SYDVKM. This chain's CDR3 is CASSSGQRNQPQHF. Written as DNA, the CDR3 is TGTGCCAGCAGTTCGGGACAGAGAAATCAGCCCCAGCATTTT.

This chain connects TRBV7-2 to TRBJ1-1; the match to TRBD1 covers 8 bases. V lost 1 base and J lost 4; bases outside the gene matches: 2. The CDR3 covers 14 residues. CDR1 SGHTA and CDR2 FQGNSA come from the germline V gene. CDR3 nucleotide sequence: TGTGCCAGCAGCTTAGTCCAGGGGGCCACTGAAGCTTTCTTT. Protein sequence: CASSLVQGATEAFF.

The CDR3 loop reads CASSSQGAETQYF. The DNA for the CDR3 is TGTGCCAGCAGCTCACAGGGGGCTGAGACCCAGTACTTC. The chain recombines TRBV14 with TRBJ2-5; 9 bases agree with TRBD1. The CDR3 runs to 13 residues. Trimming took 5 bases from V and 5 from J; bases not matched to a gene: 3. The germline V gene has CDR1 SGHDN and CDR2 FVKESK.

The chain joins TRBV11-1 to TRBJ2-1, with 15 bases fitting TRBD2. The CDR3 sequence is 14 residues long. Germline V lookup: CDR1 SGHAT, CDR2 FQDESV (reference sequence). With 5 bases clipped from V and 9 bases from J, the junction kept 2 bases outside the gene matches. The CDR3 nucleotides read TGTGCCAGCAGCCCGGGACTAGCGGGAGGTGAGCAGTTCTTC. It encodes CASSPGLAGGEQFF. The variable domain in full, with the rest retrieved from reference TRBV11-1 and TRBJ2-1, is EAEVAQSPRYKITEKSQAVAFWCDPISGHATLYWYRQILGQGPELLVQFQDESVVDDSQLPKDRFSAERLKGVDSTLKIQPAELGDSAMYLCASSPGLAGGEQFFGPGTRLTVL.

This sequence joins TRBV18 and TRBJ1-3, with 8 bases fitting TRBD1. The CDR3 spans 17 residues. Germline CDR1 KGHSH, CDR2 LQKENI. The V gene end was trimmed by 3 bases and the J gene end by 1 base; junction bases not matched to a gene: 8. CDR3 sequence: CASSPTGQGRSGNTIYF. CDR3 nucleotide sequence: TGTGCCAGCTCACCCACAGGACAGGGAAGATCTGGAAACACCATATATTTT.

The chain employs TRBV19 and TRBJ1-4, with 9 bases identical to TRBD1. Germline-derived CDR1 and CDR2 are LNHDA and SQIVND (reference sequence). CDR3 size: 14 residues. J gave up 7 bases and V 5 bases, and 5 bases lay outside the gene matches. The CDR3 loop is CASSPDRGSEKLFF. The CDR3 nucleotides are TGTGCCAGTAGTCCAGACAGGGGGAGTGAAAAACTGTTTTTT.

CDR3 DNA: TGTGCCAGCAGTTATCTTCAGGGAAATGGCTACACCTTC. Encoded protein: CASSYLQGNGYTF. The chain couples TRBV6-5 to TRBJ1-2, with D maybe TRBD1 (5 bases). In germline, CDR1 is MNHEY, CDR2 SVGAGI. The CDR3 is 13 residues long. Trimming removed 3 bases from V and 6 bases from J, with 11 bases in between.

This clone showed up just a few times. V gene TRBV7-9 combines with J gene TRBJ2-1; 11 bases are shared with TRBD2. The CDR3 consists of 15 residues. Germline V gene lookup returns CDR1 SEHNR and CDR2 FQNEAQ (reference sequence). Unmatched junction bases numbered 3, after V lost 7 bases and J lost 1 base. Written as DNA, the CDR3 is TGTGCCAGCAAGGGACTAGCGGCTTCCTACAATGAGCAGTTCTTC. Residues: CASKGLAASYNEQFF.

The chain couples TRBV27 to TRBJ1-2; possibly TRBD1 for D (6 bases). CDR1 and CDR2 from the germline V gene are MNHEY and SMNVEV (reference sequence). The CDR3 spans 13 residues. V lost 2 bases to trimming and J lost 4 bases, with 8 bases between them. The CDR3 DNA reads as TGTGCCAGCAGTTTAAACAGGGCCTATGGCTACACCTTC. Its translation: CASSLNRAYGYTF.

This clone was seen a few times. J is TRBJ1-2 and V is TRBV7-2; 9 positions match TRBD1. After removal of 0 bases from V and 8 bases from J, the junction contained 4 bases not matched to a gene. Germline V gene lookup returns CDR1 SGHTA and CDR2 FQGNSA. The CDR3 loop spans 14 amino acids. CDR3 in DNA: TGTGCCAGCAGCTTAGCACAGGGGGCCGGAGGCTACACCTTC. Amino acid sequence: CASSLAQGAGGYTF.

This chain uses TRBV28 with TRBJ1-6; 7 bases are shared with TRBD1. The V gene end was trimmed by 6 bases and the J gene end by 13 bases; junction bases not matched to a gene: 12. Germline V gene lookup returns CDR1 MDHEN and CDR2 SYDVKM. The CDR3 sequence is 14 residues long. This chain's CDR3 is CASSLQGPLGPLHF. The CDR3 DNA sequence: TGTGCCAGCAGCCTACAGGGGCCGCTCGGGCCCCTCCACTTT. The full variable domain, its missing parts supplied by reference TRBV28 and TRBJ1-6, is DVKVTQSSRYLVKRTGEKVFLECVQDMDHENMFWYRQDPGLGLRLIYFSYDVKMKEKGDIPEGYSVSREKKERFSLILESASTNQTSMYLCASSLQGPLGPLHFGNGTRLTVT.

This clone came up once. The chain uses TRBV18 and TRBJ2-3; 8 bases match TRBD1. Germline values: CDR1 KGHSH, CDR2 LQKENI. This CDR3 is 15 amino acids long. V shed 0 bases, J shed 3 bases, and the junction held 2 bases outside the gene matches. The CDR3 sequence is CASSPPNRGTDTQYF. The DNA for the CDR3 is TGTGCCAGCTCACCACCGAACAGGGGGACAGATACGCAGTATTTT.

V is TRBV19 and J is TRBJ1-2; 8 bases fit TRBD1. The CDR3 spans 14 residues. With V trimmed by 5 bases and J by 6 bases, 8 bases remained unmatched. Germline CDR1 is LNHDA and CDR2 is SQIVND (reference sequence). CDR3 DNA: TGTGCCAGTAGTGCTAGGACAGGGAGGAATGGCTACACCTTC. Its translation is CASSARTGRNGYTF.

This clone appeared once. V gene TRBV6-5 combines with J gene TRBJ2-7; 7 bases match TRBD2. The CDR3 loop spans 13 amino acids. The ends lost 6 bases at V and 6 bases at J; junction bases unmatched: 8. Germline CDR1 and CDR2: MNHEY and SVGAGI. The CDR3: CASRWTRRGEQYF. The DNA for the CDR3 is TGTGCCAGCAGATGGACTAGACGAGGCGAGCAGTACTTC.

The rearrangement uses TRBV6-5 and TRBJ2-1, with a possible D match to TRBD1 (5 bases). In germline, CDR1 is MNHEY, CDR2 SVGAGI. The ends were cut back, 6 bases at V and 2 bases at J, with 14 bases in the middle. The CDR3 sequence is 15 residues long. In DNA, the CDR3 is TGTGCCAGCAGACAGGCAGAGCAAACCTACAATGAGCAGTTCTTC. Translating it yields CASRQAEQTYNEQFF.

V is TRBV29-1 and J is TRBJ1-1, with D unclear. V gave up 1 base and J gave up 1 base, with 7 bases separating them. Germline V gene lookup returns CDR1 SQVTM and CDR2 ANQGSEA. The CDR3 runs 13 residues. CDR3: CSVEAWQNTEAFF. CDR3 nucleotides: TGCAGCGTTGAAGCTTGGCAGAACACTGAAGCTTTCTTT.

The V gene is TRBV29-1, the J gene TRBJ1-2, with a weak D call TRBD1 (6 bases). V gave up 4 bases and J gave up 5 bases, with 17 bases separating them. CDR3 size: 14 residues. Germline CDR1 and CDR2: SQVTM and ANQGSEA. The DNA for the CDR3 is TGCAGCGTTGTCGGGGGGCGCCTTGGATATGGCTACACCTTC. This sequence encodes CSVVGGRLGYGYTF. Full variable domain (outside the CDR3, taken from reference TRBV29-1 and TRBJ1-2): SAVISQKPSRDICQRGTSLTIQCQVDSQVTMMFWYRQQPGQSLTLIATANQGSEATYESGFVIDKFPISRPNLTFSTLTVSNMSPEDSSIYLCSVVGGRLGYGYTFGSGTRLTVV.

The gene calls are TRBV28 and TRBJ1-1; a possible D gene is TRBD1 (6 bases). CDR3 size: 13 residues. Germline assignment: CDR1 MDHEN and CDR2 SYDVKM. Trimming shortened V by 4 bases and J by 6 bases, and 12 bases separated the two germline ends. CDR3 DNA: TGTGCCAGCAGTTCGGGACAACAGCCTGAAGCTTTCTTT. This codes for CASSSGQQPEAFF.

The chain has TRBV28 and TRBJ2-2; tentative D call: TRBD2 (5 bases). This CDR3 spans 15 amino acids. Trimming left V 1 base short and J 6 bases short, with 12 bases between. Germline V gives CDR1 MDHEN, CDR2 SYDVKM. CDR3 region: CASSLFPGGSGELFF. Written as DNA, the CDR3 is TGTGCCAGCAGTTTATTTCCAGGCGGGTCCGGGGAGCTGTTTTTT.

The V call is TRBV2, the J call TRBJ2-3; 7 bases map to TRBD1. V lost 6 bases, J lost 2 bases, and 5 bases stayed unmatched. The length of the CDR3 is 14 residues. Germline V gene lookup returns CDR1 SNHLY and CDR2 FYNNEI. In nucleotides, the CDR3 is TGTGCCAGCAGGTCACAGGGGTACACAGATACGCAGTATTTT. Encoded protein: CASRSQGYTDTQYF.

This sequence joins TRBV2 and TRBJ1-2; TRBD1 matches at 10 bases. The CDR3 covers 14 residues. In germline, CDR1 is SNHLY, CDR2 FYNNEI. V dropped 6 bases and J dropped 6; count of bases not matched to a gene: 7. Written as DNA, the CDR3 is TGTGCCAGCAGGCCGGGACAGGGGCATCATGGCTACACCTTC. This codes for CASRPGQGHHGYTF.